These T cell receptor beta chains were read from a single sample in a study of neurological immune-mediated disorders. TCRdb itself ran the 5' RACE reads through MiXCR, one entry per CDR3 protein. This sample has about 82,000 distinct CDR3 sequences; just over 2.5% occur once, and the top ten carry roughly 1.1%. The specimen was PBMCs. These receptors were obtained from a woman aged 30 to 39 with multiple sclerosis. Both conserved end residues are part of each CDR3. The order of the fields is D gene, J gene, V gene, CDR3 length, clone size, CDR3 protein, CDR3 DNA. A D gene is named only where the DNA matches it firmly. Not all rows give a size; the values are once, few, many and, for expanded clones, a class.

D gene: .; J gene: TRBJ2-2; V gene: TRBV5-1; CDR3 length: 15; clone size: many; CDR3 protein: CASSLASANTGELFF; CDR3 DNA: TGCGCCAGCAGCTTGGCGAGCGCGAACACCGGGGAGCTGTTTTTT
D gene: .; J gene: TRBJ2-1; V gene: TRBV5-1; CDR3 length: 16; clone size: many; CDR3 protein: CASRETGNIVNNEQFF; CDR3 DNA: TGCGCCAGCAGGGAAACAGGGAATATAGTTAACAATGAGCAGTTCTTC
D gene: TRBD2; J gene: TRBJ2-7; V gene: TRBV10-2; CDR3 length: 17; clone size: many; CDR3 protein: CASSEPGLGLAGLGQYF; CDR3 DNA: TGCGCCAGCAGTGAGCCGGGGTTGGGGCTAGCGGGTCTCGGGCAGTACTTC
D gene: TRBD1; J gene: TRBJ2-1; V gene: TRBV20-1; CDR3 length: 17; clone size: .; CDR3 protein: CSARRQGGGRLNNEQFF; CDR3 DNA: TGCAGTGCTAGGCGACAGGGGGGCGGACGACTCAACAATGAGCAGTTCTTC
D gene: TRBD1; J gene: TRBJ1-1; V gene: TRBV29-1; CDR3 length: 14; clone size: many; CDR3 protein: CSVGKDRGETEAFF; CDR3 DNA: TGCAGCGTTGGGAAGGACAGGGGTGAAACTGAAGCTTTCTTT
D gene: .; J gene: TRBJ1-1; V gene: TRBV3-1; CDR3 length: 13; clone size: many; CDR3 protein: CASSPRRGREAFF; CDR3 DNA: TGTGCCAGCAGCCCTCGGCGGGGGAGGGAAGCTTTCTTT
D gene: .; J gene: TRBJ2-2; V gene: TRBV6-2/TRBV6-3; CDR3 length: 13; clone size: many; CDR3 protein: CASRTGTTGELFF; CDR3 DNA: TGTGCCAGCAGAACCGGGACAACCGGGGAGCTGTTTTTT
D gene: TRBD1; J gene: TRBJ1-1; V gene: TRBV28; CDR3 length: 13; clone size: many; CDR3 protein: CASGSYTGEEAFF; CDR3 DNA: TGTGCCAGCGGCTCTTATACAGGGGAAGAAGCTTTCTTT
D gene: .; J gene: TRBJ1-1; V gene: TRBV6-5; CDR3 length: 15; clone size: many; CDR3 protein: CASSYNWWKDTEAFF; CDR3 DNA: TGTGCCAGCAGTTACAATTGGTGGAAGGACACTGAAGCTTTCTTT
D gene: TRBD1; J gene: TRBJ2-7; V gene: TRBV7-2; CDR3 length: 15; clone size: many; CDR3 protein: CASSKPGQGTVEQYF; CDR3 DNA: TGTGCCAGCAGCAAGCCGGGACAGGGAACAGTCGAGCAGTACTTC
D gene: .; J gene: TRBJ1-4; V gene: TRBV20-1; CDR3 length: 13; clone size: many; CDR3 protein: CSAGRQPNEKLFF; CDR3 DNA: TGCAGTGCTGGCCGACAACCTAATGAAAAACTGTTTTTT
D gene: TRBD2; J gene: TRBJ2-7; V gene: TRBV10-3; CDR3 length: 13; clone size: many; CDR3 protein: CAIQSGSGNEQYF; CDR3 DNA: TGTGCCATCCAGAGCGGGAGTGGAAACGAGCAGTACTTC